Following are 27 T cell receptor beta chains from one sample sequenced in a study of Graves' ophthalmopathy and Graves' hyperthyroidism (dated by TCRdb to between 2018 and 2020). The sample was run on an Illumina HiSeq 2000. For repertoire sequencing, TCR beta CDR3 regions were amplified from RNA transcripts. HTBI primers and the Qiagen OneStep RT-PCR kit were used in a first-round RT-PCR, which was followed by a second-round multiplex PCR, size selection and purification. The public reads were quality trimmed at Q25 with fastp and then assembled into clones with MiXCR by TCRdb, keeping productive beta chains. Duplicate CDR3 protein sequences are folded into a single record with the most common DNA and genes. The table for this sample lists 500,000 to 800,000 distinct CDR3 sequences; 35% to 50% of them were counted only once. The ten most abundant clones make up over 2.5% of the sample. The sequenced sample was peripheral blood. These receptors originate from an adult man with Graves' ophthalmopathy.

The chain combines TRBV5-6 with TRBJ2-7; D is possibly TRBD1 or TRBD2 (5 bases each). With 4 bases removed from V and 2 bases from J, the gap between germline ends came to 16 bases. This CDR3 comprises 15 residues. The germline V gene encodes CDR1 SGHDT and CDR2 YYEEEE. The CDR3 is CASSRRDLFTYEQYF. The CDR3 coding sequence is TGTGCCAGCAGCCGCCGGGACCTTTTCACCTACGAGCAGTACTTC.

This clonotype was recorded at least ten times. The chain's CDR3 is CSARHGTGRNQPQHF. CDR3 nucleotide sequence: TGCAGTGCTAGACACGGGACAGGTAGGAATCAGCCCCAGCATTTT. The rearrangement links TRBV20-1 to TRBJ1-5; 8 bases are a match to TRBD1. Germline V gene sequence: CDR1 DFQATT, CDR2 SNEGSKA (reference sequence). The J segment lost 4 bases and the V segment lost 2 bases, leaving 7 bases of the junction unmatched. The CDR3 has 15 amino acids.

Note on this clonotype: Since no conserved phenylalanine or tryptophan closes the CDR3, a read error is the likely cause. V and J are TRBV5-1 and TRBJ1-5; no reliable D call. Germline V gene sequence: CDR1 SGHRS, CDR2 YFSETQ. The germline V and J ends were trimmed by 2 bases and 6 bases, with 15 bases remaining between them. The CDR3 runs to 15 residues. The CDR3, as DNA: TGCGCCAGCAGCTTAACCGGCGGCGAGGGTCAGCCCCAGCATTCT. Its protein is CASSLTGGEGQPQHS.

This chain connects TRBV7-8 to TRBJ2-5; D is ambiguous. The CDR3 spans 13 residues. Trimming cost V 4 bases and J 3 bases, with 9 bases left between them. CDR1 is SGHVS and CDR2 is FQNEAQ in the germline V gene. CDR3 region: CASSSTTKETQYF. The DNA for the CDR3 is TGTGCCAGCAGCTCTACGACCAAAGAGACCCAGTACTTC.

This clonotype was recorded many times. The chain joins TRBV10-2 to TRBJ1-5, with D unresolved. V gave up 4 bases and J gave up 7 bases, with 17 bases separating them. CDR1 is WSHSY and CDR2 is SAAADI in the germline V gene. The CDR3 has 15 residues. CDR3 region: CASSGGQAVGQPQHF. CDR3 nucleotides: TGCGCCAGCAGTGGTGGGCAGGCTGTCGGGCAGCCCCAGCATTTT.

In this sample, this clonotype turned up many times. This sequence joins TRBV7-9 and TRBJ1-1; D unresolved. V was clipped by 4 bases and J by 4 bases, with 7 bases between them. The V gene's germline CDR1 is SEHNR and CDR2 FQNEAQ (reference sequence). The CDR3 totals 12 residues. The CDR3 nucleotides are TGTGCCAGCAGCTCGTGGGGCACTGAAGCTTTCTTT. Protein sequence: CASSSWGTEAFF.

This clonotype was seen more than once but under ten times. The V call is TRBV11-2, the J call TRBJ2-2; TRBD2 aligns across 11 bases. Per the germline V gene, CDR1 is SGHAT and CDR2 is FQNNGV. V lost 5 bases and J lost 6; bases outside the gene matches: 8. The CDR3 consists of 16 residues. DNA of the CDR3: TGTGCCAGCAGCCCCATAGCGGGAGGGCCTGCCGGGGAGCTGTTTTTT. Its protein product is CASSPIAGGPAGELFF.

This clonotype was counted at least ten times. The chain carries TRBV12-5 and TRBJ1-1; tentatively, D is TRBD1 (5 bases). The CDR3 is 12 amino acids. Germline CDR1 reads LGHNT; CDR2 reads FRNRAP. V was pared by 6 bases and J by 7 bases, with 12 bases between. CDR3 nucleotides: TGTGCTAGTGGCCAAGGCGACAGTGAAGCTTTCTTT. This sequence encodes CASGQGDSEAFF.

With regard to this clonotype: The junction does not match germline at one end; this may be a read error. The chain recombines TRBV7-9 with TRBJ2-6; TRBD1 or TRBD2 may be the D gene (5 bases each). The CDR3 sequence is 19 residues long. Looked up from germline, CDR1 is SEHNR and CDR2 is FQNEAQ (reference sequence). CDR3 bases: TGTGCCAGCAGCCCGGGGCATAGACGAATTATCTCTGAGGCCAACGTCCTGACTTTC. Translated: CASSPGHRRIISEANVLTF.

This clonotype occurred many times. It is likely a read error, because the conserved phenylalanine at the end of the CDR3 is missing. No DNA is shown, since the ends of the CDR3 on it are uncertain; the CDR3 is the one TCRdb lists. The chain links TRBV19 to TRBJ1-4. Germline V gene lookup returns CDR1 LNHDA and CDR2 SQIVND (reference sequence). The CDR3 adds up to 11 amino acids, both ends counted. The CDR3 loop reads CASSDFPDVEV.

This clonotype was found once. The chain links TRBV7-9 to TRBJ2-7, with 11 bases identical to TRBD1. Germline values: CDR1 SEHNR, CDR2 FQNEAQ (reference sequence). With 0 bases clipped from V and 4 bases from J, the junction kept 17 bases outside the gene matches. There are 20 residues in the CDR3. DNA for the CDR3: TGTGCCAGCAGCTTAGCGCCTCGTCGGGACGGACAGGGGGCCGTTTACGAGCAGTACTTC. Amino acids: CASSLAPRRDGQGAVYEQYF.

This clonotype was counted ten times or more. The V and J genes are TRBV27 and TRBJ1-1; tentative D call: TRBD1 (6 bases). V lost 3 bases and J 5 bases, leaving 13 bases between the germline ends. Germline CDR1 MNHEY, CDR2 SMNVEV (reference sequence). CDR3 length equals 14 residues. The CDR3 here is CASSLRDRRTEAFF. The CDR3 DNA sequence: TGTGCCAGCAGTTTGCGCGACAGGCGAACTGAAGCTTTCTTT.

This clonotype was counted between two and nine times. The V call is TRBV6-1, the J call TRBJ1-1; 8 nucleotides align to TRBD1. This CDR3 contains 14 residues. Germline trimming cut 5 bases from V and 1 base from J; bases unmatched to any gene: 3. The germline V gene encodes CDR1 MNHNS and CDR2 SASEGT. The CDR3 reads CASSHRGENTEAFF. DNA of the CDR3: TGTGCCAGCAGTCACAGGGGGGAGAACACTGAAGCTTTCTTT.

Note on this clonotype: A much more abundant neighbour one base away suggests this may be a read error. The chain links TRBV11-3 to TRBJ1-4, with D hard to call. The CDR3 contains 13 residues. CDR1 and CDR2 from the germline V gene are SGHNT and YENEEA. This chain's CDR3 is CGSSSPPSGKLFF. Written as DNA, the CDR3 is TGTGGCAGCAGCTCCCCCCCCTCGGGCAAACTGTTTTTT.

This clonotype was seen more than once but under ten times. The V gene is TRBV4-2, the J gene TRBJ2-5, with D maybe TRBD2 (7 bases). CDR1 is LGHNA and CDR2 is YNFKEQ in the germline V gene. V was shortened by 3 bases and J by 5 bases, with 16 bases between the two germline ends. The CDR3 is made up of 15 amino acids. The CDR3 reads CASSQGGGPKETQYF. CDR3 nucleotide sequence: TGTGCCAGCAGCCAGGGGGGGGGGCCGAAGGAGACCCAGTACTTC.

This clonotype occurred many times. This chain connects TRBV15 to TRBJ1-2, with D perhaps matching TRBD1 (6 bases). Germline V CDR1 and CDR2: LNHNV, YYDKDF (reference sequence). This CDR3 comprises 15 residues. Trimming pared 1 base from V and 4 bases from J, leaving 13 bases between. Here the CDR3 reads CATSRVAGGGYGYTF. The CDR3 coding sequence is TGTGCCACCAGCAGAGTTGCCGGGGGCGGCTATGGCTACACCTTC.

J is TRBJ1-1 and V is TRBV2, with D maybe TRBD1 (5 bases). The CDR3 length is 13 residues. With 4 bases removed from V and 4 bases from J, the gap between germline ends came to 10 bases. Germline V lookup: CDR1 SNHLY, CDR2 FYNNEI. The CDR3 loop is CASSVQGVTEAFF. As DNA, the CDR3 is TGTGCCAGCAGTGTCCAGGGAGTCACTGAAGCTTTCTTT.

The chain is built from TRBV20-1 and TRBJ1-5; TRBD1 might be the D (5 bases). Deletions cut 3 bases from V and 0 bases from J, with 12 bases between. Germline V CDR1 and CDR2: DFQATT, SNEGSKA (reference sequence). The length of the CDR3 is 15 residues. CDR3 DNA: TGCAGTGCTAGTCGGACAAATTTTAGCAATCAGCCCCAGCATTTT. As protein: CSASRTNFSNQPQHF.

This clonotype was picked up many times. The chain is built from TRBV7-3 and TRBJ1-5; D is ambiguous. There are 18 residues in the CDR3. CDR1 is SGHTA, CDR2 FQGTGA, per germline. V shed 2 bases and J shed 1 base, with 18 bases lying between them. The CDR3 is CASSLVAIRRMSNQPQHF. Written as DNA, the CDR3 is TGTGCCAGCAGCTTAGTAGCGATCAGGAGGATGAGCAATCAGCCCCAGCATTTT.

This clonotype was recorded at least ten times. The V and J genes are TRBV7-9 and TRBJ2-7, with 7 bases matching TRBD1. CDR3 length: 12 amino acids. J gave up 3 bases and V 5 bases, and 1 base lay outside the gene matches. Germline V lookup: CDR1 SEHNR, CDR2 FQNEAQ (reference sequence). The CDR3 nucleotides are TGTGCCAGCAGCCAGGGGGTCTACGAGCAGTACTTC. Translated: CASSQGVYEQYF.

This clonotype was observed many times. The CDR3 region has the DNA TGCAGTGCGAGGCGGACAGGGGGCAATCAGCCCCAGCATTTT. Amino acids: CSARRTGGNQPQHF. The V gene is TRBV20-1, the J gene TRBJ1-5, with 9 bases lining up with TRBD1. V lost 6 bases, J lost 2 bases, and 5 bases stayed unmatched. The germline gives CDR1 DFQATT, CDR2 SNEGSKA (reference sequence). This CDR3 is built from 14 residues.

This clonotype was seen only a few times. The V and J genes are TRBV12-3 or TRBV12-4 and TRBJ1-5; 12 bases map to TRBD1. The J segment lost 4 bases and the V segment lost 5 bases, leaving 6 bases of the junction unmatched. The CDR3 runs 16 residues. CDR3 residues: CASSAPGQGANQPQHF. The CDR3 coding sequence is TGTGCCAGCAGTGCTCCGGGACAGGGGGCGAATCAGCCCCAGCATTTT.

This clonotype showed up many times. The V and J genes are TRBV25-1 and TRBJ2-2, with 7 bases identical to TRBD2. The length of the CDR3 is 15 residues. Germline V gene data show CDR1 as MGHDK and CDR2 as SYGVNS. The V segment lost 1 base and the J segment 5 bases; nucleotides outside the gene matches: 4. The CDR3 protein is CASSESRGGTGELFF. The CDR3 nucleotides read TGTGCCAGCAGTGAATCTCGCGGGGGTACCGGGGAGCTGTTTTTT.

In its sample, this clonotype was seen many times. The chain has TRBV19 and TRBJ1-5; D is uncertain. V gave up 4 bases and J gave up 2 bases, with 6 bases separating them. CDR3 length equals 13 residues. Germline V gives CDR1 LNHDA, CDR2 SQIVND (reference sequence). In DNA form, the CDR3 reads TGTGCCAGTAGTAACCAGGGCAATCAGCCCCAGCATTTT. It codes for CASSNQGNQPQHF.

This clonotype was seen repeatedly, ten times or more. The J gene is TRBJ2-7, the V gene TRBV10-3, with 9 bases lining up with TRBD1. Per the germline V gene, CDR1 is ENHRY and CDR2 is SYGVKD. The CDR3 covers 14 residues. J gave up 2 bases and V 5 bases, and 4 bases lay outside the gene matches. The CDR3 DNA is TGTGCCATCAGTTCCGGGACAGGGCCCTACGAGCAGTACTTC. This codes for CAISSGTGPYEQYF.

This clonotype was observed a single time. This chain's CDR3 is CASSYRGVYEQYF. The CDR3 region has the DNA TGTGCCAGCAGCTACAGGGGGGTCTACGAGCAGTACTTC. V and J are TRBV7-9 and TRBJ2-7, with 8 bases aligning to TRBD1. V lost 4 bases, J lost 3 bases, and 2 bases stayed unmatched. This CDR3 comprises 13 residues. Germline assignment: CDR1 SEHNR and CDR2 FQNEAQ (reference sequence).

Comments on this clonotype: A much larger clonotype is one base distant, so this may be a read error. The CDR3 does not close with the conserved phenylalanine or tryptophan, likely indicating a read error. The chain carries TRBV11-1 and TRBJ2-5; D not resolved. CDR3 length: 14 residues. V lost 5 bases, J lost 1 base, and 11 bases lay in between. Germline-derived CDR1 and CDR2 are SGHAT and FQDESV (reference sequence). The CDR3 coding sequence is TGTGCCAGCAGCCCACTGAGCGTCCAAGAGACCCAGTACTCC. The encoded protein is CASSPLSVQETQYS.